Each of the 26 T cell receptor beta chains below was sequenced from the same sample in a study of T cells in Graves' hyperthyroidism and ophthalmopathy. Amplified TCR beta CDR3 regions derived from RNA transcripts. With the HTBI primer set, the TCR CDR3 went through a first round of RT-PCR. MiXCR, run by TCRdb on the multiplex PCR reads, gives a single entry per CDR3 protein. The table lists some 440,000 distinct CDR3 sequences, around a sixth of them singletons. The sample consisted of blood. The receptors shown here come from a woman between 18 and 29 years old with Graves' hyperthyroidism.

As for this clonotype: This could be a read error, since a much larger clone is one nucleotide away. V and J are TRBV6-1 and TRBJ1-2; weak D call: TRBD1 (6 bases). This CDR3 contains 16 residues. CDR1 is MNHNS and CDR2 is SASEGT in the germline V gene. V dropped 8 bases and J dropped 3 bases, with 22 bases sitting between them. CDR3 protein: CASGPGTGSLHYGYTF. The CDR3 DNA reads TGTGCCAGCGGCCCCGGAACAGGGAGCTTACACTATGGCTACACCTTC.

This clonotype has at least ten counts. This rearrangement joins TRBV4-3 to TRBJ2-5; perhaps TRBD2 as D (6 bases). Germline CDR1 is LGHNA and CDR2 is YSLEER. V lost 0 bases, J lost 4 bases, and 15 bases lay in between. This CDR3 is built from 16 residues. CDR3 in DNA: TGCGCCAGCAGCCAAGAATCGGGACGGCGGGGAGAGACCCAGTACTTC. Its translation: CASSQESGRRGETQYF.

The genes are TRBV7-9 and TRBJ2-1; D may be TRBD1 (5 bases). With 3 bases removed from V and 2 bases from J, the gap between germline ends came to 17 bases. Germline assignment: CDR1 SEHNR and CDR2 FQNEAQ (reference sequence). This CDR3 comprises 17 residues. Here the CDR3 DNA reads TGTGCCAGCAGCTTCCCGGGCGCCAGGGTAACCTACAATGAGCAGTTCTTC. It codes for CASSFPGARVTYNEQFF. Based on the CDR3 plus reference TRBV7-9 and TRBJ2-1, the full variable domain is DTGVSQNPRHKITKRGQNVTFRCDPISEHNRLYWYRQTLGQGPEFLTYFQNEAQLEKSRLLSDRFSAERPKGSFSTLEIQRTEQGDSAMYLCASSFPGARVTYNEQFFGPGTRLTVL.

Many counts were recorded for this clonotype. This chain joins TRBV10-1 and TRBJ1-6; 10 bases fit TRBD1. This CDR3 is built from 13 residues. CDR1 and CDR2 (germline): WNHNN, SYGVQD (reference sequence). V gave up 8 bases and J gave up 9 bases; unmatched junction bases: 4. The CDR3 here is CASGQGGPSPLHF. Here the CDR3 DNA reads TGCGCCAGCGGACAGGGGGGTCCTTCACCCCTCCACTTT.

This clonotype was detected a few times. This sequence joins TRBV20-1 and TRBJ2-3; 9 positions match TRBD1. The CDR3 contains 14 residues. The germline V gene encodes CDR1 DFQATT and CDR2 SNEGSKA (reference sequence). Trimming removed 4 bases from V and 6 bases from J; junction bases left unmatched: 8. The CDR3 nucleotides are TGCAGTGCTACACAGGGGGCAGGAGCCGATACGCAGTATTTT. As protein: CSATQGAGADTQYF.

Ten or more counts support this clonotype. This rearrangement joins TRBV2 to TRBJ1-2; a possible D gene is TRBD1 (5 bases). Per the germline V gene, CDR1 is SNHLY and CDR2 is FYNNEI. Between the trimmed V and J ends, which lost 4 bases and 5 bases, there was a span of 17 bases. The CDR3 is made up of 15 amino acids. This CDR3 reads CASSGLSGVDYGYTF. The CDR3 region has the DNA TGTGCCAGCAGTGGGCTCTCGGGGGTTGATTATGGCTACACCTTC.

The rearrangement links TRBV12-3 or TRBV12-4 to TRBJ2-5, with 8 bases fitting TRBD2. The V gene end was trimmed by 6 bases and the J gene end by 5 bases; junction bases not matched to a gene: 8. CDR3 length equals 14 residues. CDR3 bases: TGTGCCAGCAGGGTGGCGGGAGGCGTTGAGACCCAGTACTTC. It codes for CASRVAGGVETQYF.

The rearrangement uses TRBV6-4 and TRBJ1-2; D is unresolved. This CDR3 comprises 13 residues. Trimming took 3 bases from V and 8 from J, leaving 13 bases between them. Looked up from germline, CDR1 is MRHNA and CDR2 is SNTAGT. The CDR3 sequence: CASSEFRSGGYTF. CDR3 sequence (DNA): TGTGCCAGCAGTGAGTTCCGGTCGGGCGGCTACACCTTC.

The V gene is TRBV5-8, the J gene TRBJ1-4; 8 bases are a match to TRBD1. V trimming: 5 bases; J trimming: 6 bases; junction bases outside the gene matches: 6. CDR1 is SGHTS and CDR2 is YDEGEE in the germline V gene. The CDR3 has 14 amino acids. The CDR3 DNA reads TGTGCCAGCAGTGCGACAGGGGTGGATGAAAAACTGTTTTTT. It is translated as CASSATGVDEKLFF.

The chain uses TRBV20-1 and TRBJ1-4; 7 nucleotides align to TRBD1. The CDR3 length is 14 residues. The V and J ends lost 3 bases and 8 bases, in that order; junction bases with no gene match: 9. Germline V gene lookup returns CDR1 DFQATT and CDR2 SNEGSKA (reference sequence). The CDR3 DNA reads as TGCAGTGCTAGTTTAAGACAGGGAAAAGAAAAACTGTTTTTT. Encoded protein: CSASLRQGKEKLFF.

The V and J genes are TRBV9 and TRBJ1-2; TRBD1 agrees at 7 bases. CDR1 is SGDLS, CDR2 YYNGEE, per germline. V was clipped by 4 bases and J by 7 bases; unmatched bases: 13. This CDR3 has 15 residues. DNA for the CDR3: TGTGCCAGCAGCCCCAGGGGACAGACTGAGGCTGGCTACACCTTC. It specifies CASSPRGQTEAGYTF. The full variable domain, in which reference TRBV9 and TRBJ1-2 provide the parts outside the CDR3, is DSGVTQTPKHLITATGQRVTLRCSPRSGDLSVYWYQQSLDQGLQFLIQYYNGEERAKGNILERFSAQQFPDLHSELNLSSLELGDSALYFCASSPRGQTEAGYTFGSGTRLTVV.

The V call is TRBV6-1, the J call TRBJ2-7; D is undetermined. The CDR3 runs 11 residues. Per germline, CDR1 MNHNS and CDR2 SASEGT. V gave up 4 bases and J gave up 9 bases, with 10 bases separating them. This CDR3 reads CASSAFRWQYF. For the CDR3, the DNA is TGTGCCAGCAGTGCCTTCCGGTGGCAGTACTTC.

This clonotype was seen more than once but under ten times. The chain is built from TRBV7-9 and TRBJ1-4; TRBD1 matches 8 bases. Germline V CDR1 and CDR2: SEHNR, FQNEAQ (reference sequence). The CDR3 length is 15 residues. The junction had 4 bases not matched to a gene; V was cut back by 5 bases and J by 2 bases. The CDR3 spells CASSERTGTNEKLFF. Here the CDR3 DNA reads TGTGCCAGCAGCGAAAGGACAGGGACTAATGAAAAACTGTTTTTT.

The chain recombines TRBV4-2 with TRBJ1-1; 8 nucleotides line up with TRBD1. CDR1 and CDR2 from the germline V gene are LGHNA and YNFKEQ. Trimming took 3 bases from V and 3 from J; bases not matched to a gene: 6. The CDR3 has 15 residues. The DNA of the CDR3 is TGTGCCAGCAGCCAGACAGGGGTGGAGGACACTGAAGCTTTCTTT. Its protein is CASSQTGVEDTEAFF.

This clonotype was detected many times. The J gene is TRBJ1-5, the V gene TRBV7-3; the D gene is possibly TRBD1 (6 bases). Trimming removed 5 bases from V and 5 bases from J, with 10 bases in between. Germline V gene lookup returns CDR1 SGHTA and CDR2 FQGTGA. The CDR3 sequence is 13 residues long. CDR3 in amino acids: CASSLGQYQPQHF. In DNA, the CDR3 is TGTGCCAGCAGCCTTGGACAGTATCAGCCCCAGCATTTT.

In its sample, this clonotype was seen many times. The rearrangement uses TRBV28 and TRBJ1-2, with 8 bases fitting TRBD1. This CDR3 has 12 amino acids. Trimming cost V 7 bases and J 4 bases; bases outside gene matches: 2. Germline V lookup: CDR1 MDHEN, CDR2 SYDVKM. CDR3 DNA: TGTGCCAGCACACAGGGGGTCTATGGCTACACCTTC. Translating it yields CASTQGVYGYTF.

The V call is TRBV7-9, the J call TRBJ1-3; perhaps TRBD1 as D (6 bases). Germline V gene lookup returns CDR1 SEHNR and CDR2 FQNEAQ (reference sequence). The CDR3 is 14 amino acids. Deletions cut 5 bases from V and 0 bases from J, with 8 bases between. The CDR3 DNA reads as TGTGCCAGCAGCGAACAGGGCTCTGGAAACACCATATATTTT. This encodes CASSEQGSGNTIYF.

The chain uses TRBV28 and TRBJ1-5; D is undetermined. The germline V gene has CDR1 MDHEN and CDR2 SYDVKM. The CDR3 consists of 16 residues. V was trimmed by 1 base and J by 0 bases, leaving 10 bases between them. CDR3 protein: CASSLYMRYSNQPQHF. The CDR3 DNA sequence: TGTGCCAGCAGTTTATACATGAGGTATAGCAATCAGCCCCAGCATTTT.

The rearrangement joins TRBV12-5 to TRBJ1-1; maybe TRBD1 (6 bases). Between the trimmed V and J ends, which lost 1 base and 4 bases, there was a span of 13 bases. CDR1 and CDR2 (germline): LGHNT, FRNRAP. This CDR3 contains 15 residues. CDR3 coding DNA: TGTGCTAGTGGTTTGGGCAACAGGGCGGGCACTGAAGCTTTCTTT. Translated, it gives CASGLGNRAGTEAFF.

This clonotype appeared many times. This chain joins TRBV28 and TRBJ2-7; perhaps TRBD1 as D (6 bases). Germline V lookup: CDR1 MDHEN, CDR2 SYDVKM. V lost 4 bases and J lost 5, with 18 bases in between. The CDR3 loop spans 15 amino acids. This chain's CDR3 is CASSSSGQGINEQYF. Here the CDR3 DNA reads TGTGCCAGCAGTTCATCCGGGCAGGGGATCAACGAGCAGTACTTC.

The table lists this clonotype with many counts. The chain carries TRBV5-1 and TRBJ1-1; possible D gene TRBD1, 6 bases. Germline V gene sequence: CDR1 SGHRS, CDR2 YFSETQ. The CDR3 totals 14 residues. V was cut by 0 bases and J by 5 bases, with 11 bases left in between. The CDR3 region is CASSLGQVGTEAFF. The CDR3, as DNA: TGCGCCAGCAGCTTGGGACAGGTCGGTACTGAAGCTTTCTTT.

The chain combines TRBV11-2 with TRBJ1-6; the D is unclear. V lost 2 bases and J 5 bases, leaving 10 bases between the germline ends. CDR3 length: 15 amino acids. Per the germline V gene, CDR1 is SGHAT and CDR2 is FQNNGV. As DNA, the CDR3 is TGTGCCAGCAGCTTAACACCCAAAGATAATTCACCCCTCCACTTT. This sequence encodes CASSLTPKDNSPLHF.

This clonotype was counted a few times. The CDR3 sequence: CATSRGNEQFF. The CDR3 DNA follows: TGTGCCACCAGCCGAGGGAATGAGCAGTTCTTC. The V gene is TRBV24-1, the J gene TRBJ2-1; D may be TRBD2 (5 bases). CDR1 and CDR2 (germline): KGHDR, SFDVKD. This CDR3 is built from 11 residues. The ends were cut back, 7 bases at V and 7 bases at J, with 7 bases in the middle.

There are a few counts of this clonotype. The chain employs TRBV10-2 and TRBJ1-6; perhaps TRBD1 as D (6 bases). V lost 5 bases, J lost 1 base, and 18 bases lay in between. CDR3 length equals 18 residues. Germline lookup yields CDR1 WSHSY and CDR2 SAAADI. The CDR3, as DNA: TGCGCCAGCAGTAAGCCTCTGTCCGGGACATCCTATAATTCACCCCTCCACTTT. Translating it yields CASSKPLSGTSYNSPLHF.

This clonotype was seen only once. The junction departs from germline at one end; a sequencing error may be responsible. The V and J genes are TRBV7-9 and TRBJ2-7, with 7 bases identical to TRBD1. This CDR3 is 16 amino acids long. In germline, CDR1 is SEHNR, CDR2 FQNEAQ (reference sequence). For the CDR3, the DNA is TGTGCCGGCAGCTTACAGGGGAAGCTGTTTGATCACGAGCAGTACTTC. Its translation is CAGSLQGKLFDHEQYF. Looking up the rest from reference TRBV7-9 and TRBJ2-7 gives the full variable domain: DTGVSQNPRHKITKRGQNVTFRCDPISEHNRLYWYRQTLGQGPEFLTYFQNEAQLEKSRLLSDRFSAERPKGSFSTLEIQRTEQGDSAMYLCAGSLQGKLFDHEQYFGPGTRLTVT.

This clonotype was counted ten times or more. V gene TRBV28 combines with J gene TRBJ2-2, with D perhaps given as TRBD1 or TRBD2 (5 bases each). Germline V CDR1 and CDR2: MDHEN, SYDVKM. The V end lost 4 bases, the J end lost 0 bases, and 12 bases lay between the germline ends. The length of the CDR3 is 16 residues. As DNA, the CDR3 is TGTGCCAGCAGTTCCAAGGGACGGACGAACACCGGGGAGCTGTTTTTT. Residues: CASSSKGRTNTGELFF.